This T cell receptor beta chain originates from a study of cytomegalovirus exposure and HLA in healthy donors. At the level of the study: HLA-typed donors contributed about 85 million unique TCRs, which were held in an early data release.

CDR3 size: 13 residues. Germline V gene lookup returns CDR1 ENHRY and CDR2 SYGVKD. The V end was cut by 11 bases, the J end by 3 bases, with 16 bases between. Whole-study results and caveats: Earlier analysis found most TCR beta V segments productive about 90% or about 30% of the time.

With 60 Vbeta and 13 Jbeta primers, the PCR was carried out. Generated by immunoSEQ multiplex PCR, the TCRdb table keeps only in-frame clones and is missing some. Among 200,000 to 250,000 clones, roughly 82% were seen once, and the ten largest hold 5.4%. Note on this clone: Its specificity is unknown.

The sample was PBMCs. The TCR sequence derives from a woman aged 40 to 49 in good health and CMV-seropositive. The chain combines TRBV10-3 with TRBJ1-1; perhaps TRBD1 as D (6 bases). The DNA of the CDR3 is TGTGCCGCGGCGACAGGTTTAGACACTGAAGCTTTCTTT. Translating gives CAAATGLDTEAFF.